This T cell receptor beta chain was identified in a study of blood T cell repertoires in COVID-19. Study-wide background: Material from acute and convalescent COVID-19 was sourced from the United States, Italy and Spain. PBMCs, B-cell-depleted T cells, or T cells were the source of the cDNA or gDNA that made up the material.

Germline assignment: CDR1 MGHDK and CDR2 SYGVNS. Trimming stripped 1 base from V and 0 bases from J, with 7 bases between. The length of the CDR3 is 14 residues. The authors' processing: Researchers report that nucleated cell counts were estimated from reference gene primer amplification. Sequencing was performed with immunoSEQ multiplex PCR; in TCRdb, only in-frame clones are kept and a portion is missing. V, J and clone size derive from that table, while D and trimming were established from the DNA sequence. The top ten hold over 7.5% of the sample, which has 70,000 or so clones, around 80% seen once.

Specimen: peripheral blood. This sequence joins TRBV25-1 and TRBJ2-7; D remains ambiguous. This sequence was found in a woman at least 80 years old with acute or convalescent COVID-19. Here the CDR3 reads CASSESTVSYEQYF. Written as DNA, the CDR3 is TGTGCCAGCAGTGAATCCACAGTCTCCTACGAGCAGTACTTC.